Listed here are 16 T cell receptor beta chains from one sample, sequenced in a study of blood T cell repertoires in COVID-19. The protocol was immunoSEQ multiplex PCR, while the TCRdb copy is restricted to in-frame clones and leaves out a portion. Of some 36,000 clones listed, roughly nine tenths are singletons. The sample consisted of peripheral blood. These receptors were collected from a man in his sixties with active or convalescent COVID-19.

The chain's CDR3 is CASSLVGALSYEQYF. CDR3 bases: TGTGCCAGCAGCTTAGTGGGGGCGCTTTCCTACGAGCAGTACTTC. The chain carries TRBV11-2 and TRBJ2-7; tentative D call: TRBD1 (6 bases). This CDR3 is 15 amino acids long. Trimming left V 1 base short and J 1 base short, with 11 bases between. Germline-derived CDR1 and CDR2 are SGHAT and FQNNGV.

The chain employs TRBV5-1 and TRBJ1-1; 10 bases match TRBD1. The V segment lost 4 bases and the J segment 5 bases; nucleotides outside the gene matches: 8. The CDR3 covers 15 residues. Germline lookup yields CDR1 SGHRS and CDR2 YFSETQ. The CDR3 region is CASSLGQGWETEAFF. The CDR3 region has the DNA TGCGCCAGCAGCCTGGGACAGGGGTGGGAAACTGAAGCTTTCTTT.

This clone was counted a single time. V usage is TRBV27 and J usage is TRBJ1-5; possibly TRBD1 for D (5 bases). The V end was cut by 2 bases, the J end by 10 bases, with 15 bases between. This CDR3 spans 14 amino acids. Germline assignment: CDR1 MNHEY and CDR2 SMNVEV (reference sequence). The CDR3 sequence: CASSLEAGGKPQHF. The DNA of the CDR3 is TGTGCCAGCAGTTTAGAGGCCGGGGGTAAACCCCAGCATTTT.

The gene calls are TRBV19 and TRBJ2-1; TRBD2 matches at 7 bases. The CDR3 has 17 residues. V trimming: 0 bases; J trimming: 3 bases; junction bases outside the gene matches: 8. The germline CDR1 and CDR2 sequences are LNHDA and SQIVND (reference sequence). The chain's CDR3 is CASSIDLELAVYNEQFF. Here the CDR3 DNA reads TGTGCCAGTAGTATAGATCTTGAGCTAGCGGTCTACAATGAGCAGTTCTTC.

This chain links TRBV6-1 with TRBJ1-2; D not resolved. There are 15 residues in the CDR3. From germline, CDR1 is MNHNS and CDR2 SASEGT. V was cut by 0 bases and J by 4 bases, with 12 bases left in between. The CDR3 sequence: CASSEALRGIYGYTF. The CDR3, as DNA: TGTGCCAGCAGTGAAGCGCTTAGAGGGATCTATGGCTACACCTTC.

The CDR3 is CASSLETGGAGKLFF. CDR3 coding DNA: TGTGCCAGCAGCTTAGAGACAGGGGGCGCAGGAAAACTGTTTTTT. V and J are TRBV7-2 and TRBJ1-4; 10 bases match TRBD1. The CDR3 has 15 residues. Germline loops: CDR1 SGHTA, CDR2 FQGNSA. J lost 10 bases, V lost 1 base, and 6 bases had no gene match. The full variable domain, completed using reference TRBV7-2 and TRBJ1-4, is GAGVSQSPSNKVTEKGKDVELRCDPISGHTALYWYRQSLGQGLEFLIYFQGNSAPDKSGLPSDRFSAERTGGSVSTLTIQRTQQEDSAVYLCASSLETGGAGKLFFGSGTQLSVL.

The chain employs TRBV20-1 and TRBJ1-1; D gene unclear. Germline lookup yields CDR1 DFQATT and CDR2 SNEGSKA (reference sequence). Trimming pared 6 bases from V and 11 bases from J, leaving 16 bases between. This CDR3 comprises 11 residues. The CDR3 spells CSAVLLSSAFF. The CDR3, as DNA: TGCAGTGCCGTTTTATTAAGCTCGGCTTTCTTT.

V is TRBV14 and J is TRBJ1-2; D is unresolved. V dropped 3 bases and J dropped 4 bases, with 9 bases sitting between them. From germline, CDR1 is SGHDN and CDR2 FVKESK. The CDR3 is 13 residues long. CDR3 loop: CASSHGPTYGYTF. The CDR3 DNA is TGTGCCAGCAGCCATGGGCCGACCTATGGCTACACCTTC.

The chain links TRBV2 to TRBJ1-3; perhaps TRBD1 as D (5 bases). Per the germline V gene, CDR1 is SNHLY and CDR2 is FYNNEI. V was trimmed by 5 bases and J by 3 bases, leaving 8 bases between them. CDR3 length equals 13 residues. CDR3 nucleotide sequence: TGTGCCAGCAGTCCGCAGGGTGGAAACACCATATATTTT. Its protein product is CASSPQGGNTIYF.

A single count supports this clone. The chain joins TRBV6-5 to TRBJ1-3, with D possibly matching TRBD1 (5 bases). This CDR3 contains 14 residues. The V gene lost 7 bases and the J gene lost 8 bases, with 18 bases spanning the gap. CDR1 is MNHEY and CDR2 is SVGAGI in the germline V gene. The CDR3 region has the DNA TGTGCCAGCAAAGGGCAGGGAGGAAGAGACACCATATATTTT. This codes for CASKGQGGRDTIYF.

This sequence joins TRBV3-1 (or the pseudogene TRBV3-2) and TRBJ2-3; 12 bases match TRBD2. This CDR3 has 16 amino acids. V lost 4 bases to trimming and J lost 2 bases; unmatched junction nucleotides: 4. Germline assignment: CDR1 LGHDT and CDR2 YNNKEL (reference sequence). The CDR3 nucleotides are TGTGCCAGCAGCCCAGGACTAGCGGGAATCACAGATACGCAGTATTTT. This encodes CASSPGLAGITDTQYF.

The V and J genes are TRBV5-1 and TRBJ1-2; maybe TRBD1 (5 bases). The length of the CDR3 is 13 residues. CDR1 and CDR2 from the germline V gene are SGHRS and YFSETQ. The V end lost 3 bases, the J end lost 5 bases, and 11 bases lay between the germline ends. For the CDR3, the DNA is TGCGCCAGCAGCTCGTTACAGGATTATGGCTACACCTTC. Translation gives CASSSLQDYGYTF.

V and J are TRBV2 and TRBJ2-4, with D uncertain. Trimming shortened V by 11 bases and J by 3 bases, and 20 bases separated the two germline ends. Per germline, CDR1 SNHLY and CDR2 FYNNEI. The CDR3 totals 15 residues. The CDR3 loop is CASAYLEPVKNIQYF. CDR3 coding DNA: TGTGCCTCAGCTTATTTGGAGCCAGTCAAAAACATTCAGTACTTC.

This clone appeared once. This rearrangement joins TRBV2 to TRBJ1-3, with D possibly matching TRBD1 (5 bases). This CDR3 region has 16 residues. Trimming removed 6 bases from V and 0 bases from J, with 15 bases in between. Germline V lookup: CDR1 SNHLY, CDR2 FYNNEI. For the CDR3, the DNA is TGTGCCAGCAGAGTGCGGTCAGGGCTCTCTGGAAACACCATATATTTT. It is translated as CASRVRSGLSGNTIYF.

The rearrangement links TRBV2 to TRBJ2-1; the match to TRBD2 covers 11 bases. J gave up 0 bases and V 6 bases, and 4 bases lay outside the gene matches. The length of the CDR3 is 16 residues. Germline CDR1 reads SNHLY; CDR2 reads FYNNEI. CDR3 amino acids: CASRTSGASSYNEQFF. The DNA of the CDR3 is TGTGCCAGCAGGACTAGCGGGGCAAGCTCCTACAATGAGCAGTTCTTC.

The chain is built from TRBV7-8 and TRBJ1-1; D remains ambiguous. The CDR3 is 12 residues long. V was cut by 2 bases and J by 7 bases, with 8 bases left in between. Germline V lookup: CDR1 SGHVS, CDR2 FQNEAQ. CDR3 sequence reads: CASSLSGSEAFF. In DNA, the CDR3 is TGTGCCAGCAGCTTATCTGGCAGTGAAGCTTTCTTT. Full variable domain (outside the CDR3, taken from reference TRBV7-8 and TRBJ1-1): GAGVSQSPRYKVAKRGQDVALRCDPISGHVSLFWYQQALGQGPEFLTYFQNEAQLDKSGLPSDRFFAERPEGSVSTLKIQRTQQEDSAVYLCASSLSGSEAFFGQGTRLTVV.